This T cell receptor (beta chain) derives from a study of shared clonotypes between healthy human individuals. The CDR3 extends over 14 amino acids. With 7 bases removed from V and 1 base from J, the gap between germline ends came to 14 bases. The germline gives CDR1 LNHDA, CDR2 SQIVND (reference sequence). The assay was immunoSEQ multiplex PCR, and TCRdb's table has in-frame clones only and misses some. Seen here are approximately 99,000 clones, around 65% observed once, and the top ten hold around 24%. About this clone: The antigen remains undetermined.

Study-wide findings and caveats: Clonotypes shared by all four sorted-subset donors had higher generation probabilities than non-shared clonotypes.

Sequenced sample: memory CD8+ T cells sorted from blood. As for subset: CD45RO+ cells pooled with CCR7-negative TemRA cells. This TCR was recovered from a young woman in good health. This chain joins TRBV19 and TRBJ2-7; D may be TRBD2 (6 bases). The chain's CDR3 is CASTGTGDSYEQYF. CDR3 DNA: TGTGCCAGTACGGGCACGGGAGATTCCTACGAGCAGTACTTC.